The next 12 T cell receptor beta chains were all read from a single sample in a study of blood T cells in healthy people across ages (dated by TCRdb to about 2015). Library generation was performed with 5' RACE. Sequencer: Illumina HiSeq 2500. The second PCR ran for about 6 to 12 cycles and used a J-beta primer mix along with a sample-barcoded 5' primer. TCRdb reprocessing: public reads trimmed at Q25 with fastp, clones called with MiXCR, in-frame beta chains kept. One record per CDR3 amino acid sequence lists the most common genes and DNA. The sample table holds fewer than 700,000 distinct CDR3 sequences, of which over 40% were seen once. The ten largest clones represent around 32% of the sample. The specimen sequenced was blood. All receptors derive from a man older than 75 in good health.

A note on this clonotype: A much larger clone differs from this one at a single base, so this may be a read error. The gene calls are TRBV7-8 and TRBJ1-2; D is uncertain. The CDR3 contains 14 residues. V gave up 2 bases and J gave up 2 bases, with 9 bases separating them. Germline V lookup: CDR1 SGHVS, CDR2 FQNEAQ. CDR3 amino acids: CASSLRSENYGYTF. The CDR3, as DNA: TGTGCCAGCAGCTTACGGTCAGAGAACTATGGCTACACCTTC.

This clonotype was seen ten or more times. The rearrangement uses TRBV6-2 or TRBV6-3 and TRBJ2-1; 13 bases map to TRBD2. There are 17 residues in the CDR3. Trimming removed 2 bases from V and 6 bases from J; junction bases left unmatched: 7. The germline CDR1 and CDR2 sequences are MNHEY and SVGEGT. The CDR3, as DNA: TGTGCCAGCAGTTACATCCCTGGGACTAGCGGGGTCAATGAGCAGTTCTTC. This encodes CASSYIPGTSGVNEQFF.

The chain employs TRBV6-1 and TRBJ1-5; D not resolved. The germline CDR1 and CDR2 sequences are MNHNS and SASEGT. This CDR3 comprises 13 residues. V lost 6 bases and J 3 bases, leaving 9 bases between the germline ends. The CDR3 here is CASSQVDNQPQHF. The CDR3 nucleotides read TGTGCCAGCAGCCAGGTGGACAATCAGCCCCAGCATTTT.

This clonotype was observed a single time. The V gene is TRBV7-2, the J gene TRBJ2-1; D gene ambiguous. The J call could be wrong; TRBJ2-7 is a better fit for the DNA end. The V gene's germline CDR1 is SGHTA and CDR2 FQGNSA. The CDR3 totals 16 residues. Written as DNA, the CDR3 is TGTGCCAGCAGCTTAGCGCAGGCCAATTCGTACAATGAGCAGTACTTC. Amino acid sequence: CASSLAQANSYNEQYF.

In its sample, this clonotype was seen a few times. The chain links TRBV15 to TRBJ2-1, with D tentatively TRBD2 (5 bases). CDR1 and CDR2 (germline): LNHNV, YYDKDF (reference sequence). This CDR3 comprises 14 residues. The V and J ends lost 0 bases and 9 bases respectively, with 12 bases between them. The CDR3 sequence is CATSRDSVAGEQFF. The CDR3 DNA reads TGTGCCACCAGCAGAGATTCAGTTGCGGGTGAGCAGTTCTTC.

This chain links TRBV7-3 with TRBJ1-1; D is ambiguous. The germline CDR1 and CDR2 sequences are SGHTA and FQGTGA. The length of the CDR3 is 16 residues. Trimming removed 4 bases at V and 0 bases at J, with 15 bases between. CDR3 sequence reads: CASSSSPGQMNTEAFF. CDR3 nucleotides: TGTGCCAGCAGCTCCAGCCCCGGCCAGATGAACACTGAAGCTTTCTTT. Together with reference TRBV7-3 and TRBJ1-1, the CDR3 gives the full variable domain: GAGVSQTPSNKVTEKGKYVELRCDPISGHTALYWYRQSLGQGPEFLIYFQGTGAADDSGLPNDRFFAVRPEGSVSTLKIQRTERGDSAVYLCASSSSPGQMNTEAFFGQGTRLTVV.

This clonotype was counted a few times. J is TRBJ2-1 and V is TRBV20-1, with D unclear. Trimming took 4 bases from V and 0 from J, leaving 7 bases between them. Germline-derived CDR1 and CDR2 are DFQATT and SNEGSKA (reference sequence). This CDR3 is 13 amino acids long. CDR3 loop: CSATTNSYNEQFF. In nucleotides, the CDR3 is TGCAGTGCTACGACAAACTCCTACAATGAGCAGTTCTTC.

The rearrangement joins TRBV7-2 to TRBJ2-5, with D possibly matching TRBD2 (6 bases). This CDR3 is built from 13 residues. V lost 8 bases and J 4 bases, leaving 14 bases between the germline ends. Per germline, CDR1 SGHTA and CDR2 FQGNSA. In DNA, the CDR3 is TGTGCCAGCCTCCGGGCGGGATTAGAGACCCAGTACTTC. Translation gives CASLRAGLETQYF.

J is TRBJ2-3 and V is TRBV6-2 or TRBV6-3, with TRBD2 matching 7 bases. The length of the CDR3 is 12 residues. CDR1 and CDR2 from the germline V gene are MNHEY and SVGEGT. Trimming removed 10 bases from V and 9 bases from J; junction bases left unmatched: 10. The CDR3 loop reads CATTGGRGTQYF. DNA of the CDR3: TGTGCCACCACCGGAGGGAGGGGAACGCAGTATTTT.

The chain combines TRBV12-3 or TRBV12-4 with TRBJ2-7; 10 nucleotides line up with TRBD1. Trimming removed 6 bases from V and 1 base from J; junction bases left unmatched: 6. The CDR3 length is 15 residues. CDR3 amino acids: CASSRGQGRSYEQYF. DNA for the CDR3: TGTGCCAGCAGCAGGGGACAGGGGAGATCCTACGAGCAGTACTTC.

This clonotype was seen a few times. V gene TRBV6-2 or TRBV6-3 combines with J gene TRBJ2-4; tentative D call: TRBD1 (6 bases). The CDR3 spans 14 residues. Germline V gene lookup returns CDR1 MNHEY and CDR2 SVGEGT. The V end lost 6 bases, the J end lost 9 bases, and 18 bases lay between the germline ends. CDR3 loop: CASRKSQGIGIQYF. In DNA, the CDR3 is TGTGCCAGCAGAAAATCTCAGGGGATCGGCATTCAGTACTTC.

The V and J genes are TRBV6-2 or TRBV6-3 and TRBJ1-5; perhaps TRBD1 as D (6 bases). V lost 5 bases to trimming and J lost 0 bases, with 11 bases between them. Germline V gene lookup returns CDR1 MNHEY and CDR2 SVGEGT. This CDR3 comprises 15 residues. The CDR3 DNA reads TGTGCCAGCAGTGACGGACAGACTAGCAATCAGCCCCAGCATTTT. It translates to CASSDGQTSNQPQHF.